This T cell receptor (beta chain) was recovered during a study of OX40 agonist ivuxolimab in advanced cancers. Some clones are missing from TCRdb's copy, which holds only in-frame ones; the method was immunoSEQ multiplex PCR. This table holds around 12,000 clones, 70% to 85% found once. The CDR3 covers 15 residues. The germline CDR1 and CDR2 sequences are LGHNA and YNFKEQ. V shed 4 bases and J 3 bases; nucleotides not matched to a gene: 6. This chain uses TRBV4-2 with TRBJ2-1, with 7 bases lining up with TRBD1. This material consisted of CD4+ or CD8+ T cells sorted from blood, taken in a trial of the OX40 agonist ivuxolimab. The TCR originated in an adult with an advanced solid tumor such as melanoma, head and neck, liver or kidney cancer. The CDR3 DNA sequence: TGTGCCAGCAGCCTCGACAGGGACCTCTACAATGAGCAGTTCTTC. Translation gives CASSLDRDLYNEQFF.